The present T cell receptor (beta chain) was sequenced within a study of cytomegalovirus exposure and HLA in healthy donors. Overall study findings and caveats: There were several of the most significant clusters that appeared linked to common viral pathogens in a later analysis.

This clone has just a few counts. The antigen remains undetermined. CDR1 is SGHDN and CDR2 is FVKESK in the germline V gene. V was cut by 4 bases and J by 5 bases, with 8 bases left in between. The CDR3 is 12 residues long. In the PCR, 60 Vbeta and 13 Jbeta primers were used. The protocol was immunoSEQ multiplex PCR, while the TCRdb copy is restricted to in-frame clones and leaves out a portion. This table has 120,000 to 150,000 clones, around 86% appearing once. The TCR sequence derives from a female donor in good health and CMV-seronegative. The sample taken for sequencing was PBMCs. The chain joins TRBV14 to TRBJ1-1; D unclear. CDR3 region: CASSRSRTEAFF. The DNA of the CDR3 is TGTGCCAGCAGCCGTAGCAGAACTGAAGCTTTCTTT.